A single sample gave rise to the 10 T cell receptor beta chains below, sequenced in a study of cytomegalovirus exposure and HLA in healthy donors. Primers: 60 Vbeta forward and 13 Jbeta reverse. Some clones are missing from TCRdb's copy, which holds only in-frame ones; the method was immunoSEQ multiplex PCR. The table has approximately 59,000 clones, about two thirds seen once. The sequenced material came from PBMCs. The receptors here all came from a middle-aged man in good health and CMV-seropositive.

In its sample, this clone was seen a few times. The chain employs TRBV7-2 and TRBJ1-1; 7 bases align to TRBD1. This CDR3 spans 13 amino acids. Losses at the gene ends were 7 bases for V and 1 base for J; bases not matched to a gene: 3. From germline, CDR1 is SGHTA and CDR2 FQGNSA. In DNA, the CDR3 is TGTGCCAGCAATGGACAGGCGAACACTGAAGCTTTCTTT. This gives the protein CASNGQANTEAFF.

This chain joins TRBV11-2 and TRBJ2-2, with D perhaps TRBD2 (6 bases). The CDR3 runs to 17 residues. Trimming shortened V by 0 bases and J by 9 bases, and 20 bases separated the two germline ends. Germline values: CDR1 SGHAT, CDR2 FQNNGV. The DNA of the CDR3 is TGTGCCAGCAGCTTAGATCGGATTTCAGAGGGAGGCTGGGAGCTGTTTTTT. Amino acids: CASSLDRISEGGWELFF. Full variable domain (rest looked up from reference TRBV11-2 and TRBJ2-2): EAGVAQSPRYKIIEKRQSVAFWCNPISGHATLYWYQQILGQGPKLLIQFQNNGVVDDSQLPKDRFSAERLKGVDSTLKIQPAKLEDSAVYLCASSLDRISEGGWELFFGEGSRLTVL.

V and J are TRBV15 and TRBJ2-1; 9 bases match TRBD1. V was pared by 4 bases and J by 2 bases, with 9 bases of the junction left unmatched. The CDR3 runs 17 residues. Germline-derived CDR1 and CDR2 are LNHNV and YYDKDF (reference sequence). This CDR3 reads CATSNTGTGWAYNEQFF. The CDR3 nucleotides are TGTGCCACCAGCAATACCGGGACAGGGTGGGCCTACAATGAGCAGTTCTTC.

The gene calls are TRBV2 and TRBJ2-7; 10 bases are a match to TRBD1. This CDR3 spans 14 amino acids. Germline-derived CDR1 and CDR2 are SNHLY and FYNNEI. Trimming took 8 bases from V and 6 from J; bases not matched to a gene: 10. In DNA form, the CDR3 reads TGTGCCAGCGAATACCGACAGGGGGCGTCCGAGCAGTACTTC. This gives the protein CASEYRQGASEQYF.

This clone has only a few counts. The rearrangement joins TRBV6-5 to TRBJ1-5; a possible D gene is TRBD1 (6 bases). This CDR3 has 15 amino acids. Germline V gives CDR1 MNHEY, CDR2 SVGAGI. The V end was cut by 0 bases, the J end by 7 bases, with 13 bases between. CDR3 in amino acids: CASSYSSGVGQPQHF. In DNA form, the CDR3 reads TGTGCCAGCAGTTACTCGTCAGGGGTCGGGCAGCCCCAGCATTTT.

This clone has only one observation. J is TRBJ1-2 and V is TRBV10-3; 7 bases match TRBD1. The germline CDR1 and CDR2 sequences are ENHRY and SYGVKD. The CDR3 is 15 residues long. The junction had 7 bases not matched to a gene; V was cut back by 3 bases and J by 3 bases. The CDR3, as DNA: TGTGCCATCAGTGATGGGGGACAGTTCTACTATGGCTACACCTTC. It translates to CAISDGGQFYYGYTF.

The V gene is TRBV7-8, the J gene TRBJ1-6; TRBD1 matches at 7 bases. The trim removed 6 bases at V and 6 bases at J, leaving 5 bases unmatched. CDR3 length equals 14 residues. Germline values: CDR1 SGHVS, CDR2 FQNEAQ. The CDR3 nucleotides are TGTGCCAGCAGTTATGACAGGGTTAATTCACCCCTCCACTTT. Translating it yields CASSYDRVNSPLHF.

The rearrangement links TRBV4-2 to TRBJ2-1, with TRBD2 matching 11 bases. This CDR3 spans 15 amino acids. Germline CDR1 and CDR2: LGHNA and YNFKEQ. The junction had 3 bases not matched to a gene; V was cut back by 4 bases and J by 4 bases. The CDR3 nucleotides are TGTGCCAGCAGCCCGGGACTAGCGGATTACAATGAGCAGTTCTTC. It encodes CASSPGLADYNEQFF.

Sample share makes this clone medium-sized. J is TRBJ1-1 and V is TRBV4-2, with 9 bases fitting TRBD1. V dropped 4 bases and J dropped 5; count of bases not matched to a gene: 11. The CDR3 runs 16 residues. Germline V gene lookup returns CDR1 LGHNA and CDR2 YNFKEQ. The CDR3, as DNA: TGTGCCAGCAGCCTGAGCGCCGGGACAGGGTCGACTGAAGCTTTCTTT. Protein sequence: CASSLSAGTGSTEAFF.

Points on this clone: At the DNA level, this CDR3 is encoded by other sequences in the same sample as well. The chain links TRBV9 to TRBJ1-5; no firm D call. This CDR3 comprises 14 residues. The germline V gene has CDR1 SGDLS and CDR2 YYNGEE. V shed 0 bases and J shed 1 base, with 5 bases lying between them. The CDR3 coding sequence is TGTGCCAGCAGCGTAGATGGCAGCAATCAGCCCCAGCATTTT. It is translated as CASSVDGSNQPQHF.